The next 28 T cell receptor beta chains were all read from a single sample in a study of monozygotic twins with inflammatory bowel disease. One entry per CDR3 protein, without DNA, is what TCRdb gives after re-calling the 5' RACE reads. This sample's table has some 450,000 distinct CDR3 sequences. Sequenced: blood. The receptors shown here come from a human donor with ulcerative colitis or Crohn's disease, or a healthy co-twin of an affected twin (not recorded which).

V and J are TRBV11-2 and TRBJ1-1; TCRdb indicates TRBD1, and absent DNA this call remains unverified. The CDR3 totals 13 residues. The germline V gene has CDR1 SGHAT and CDR2 FQNNGV. This CDR3 reads CASSFQGWTEAFF.

V usage is TRBV14 and J usage is TRBJ1-2. Per germline, CDR1 SGHDN and CDR2 FVKESK. This CDR3 is built from 15 residues. The CDR3 is CASSQDFGRVNGYTF.

The rearrangement links TRBV29-1 to TRBJ2-3; lacking DNA, the TRBD1 call made by TCRdb goes unchecked. CDR3 size: 13 residues. Germline CDR1 reads SQVTM; CDR2 reads ANQGSEA. The CDR3 here is CSAQRAFTDTQYF.

V usage is TRBV5-6 and J usage is TRBJ2-5. The germline CDR1 and CDR2 sequences are SGHDT and YYEEEE. CDR3 length equals 15 residues. CDR3: CASSWERGSQETQYF. Filled out from reference TRBV5-6 and TRBJ2-5, the complete variable domain reads DAGVTQSPTHLIKTRGQQVTLRCSPKSGHDTVSWYQQALGQGPQFIFQYYEEEERQRGNFPDRFSGHQFPNYSSELNVNALLLGDSALYLCASSWERGSQETQYFGPGTRLLVL.

This chain uses TRBV29-1 with TRBJ2-1; TCRdb selects TRBD2, and the lack of DNA leaves this call unchecked. This CDR3 region has 15 residues. CDR1 and CDR2 from the germline V gene are SQVTM and ANQGSEA. The CDR3 protein is CSVGGAGGLGNEQFF.

The chain is built from TRBV4-3 and TRBJ2-2; TCRdb returns TRBD1, unconfirmable since there is no DNA. Germline CDR1 reads LGHNA; CDR2 reads YSLEER. This CDR3 region has 15 residues. CDR3 protein: CASSSGQGLAGELFF.

This chain links TRBV7-3 with TRBJ2-6. CDR1 is SGHTA and CDR2 is FQGTGA in the germline V gene. This CDR3 is built from 13 residues. The CDR3 protein is CASSKQGANVLTF.

This sequence joins TRBV7-2 and TRBJ2-1; no DNA is available, so the TRBD1 call from TCRdb remains unchecked. The CDR3 extends over 16 amino acids. CDR1 and CDR2 from the germline V gene are SGHTA and FQGNSA. CDR3 sequence reads: CASSLAGTGAYNEQFF.

V and J are TRBV5-1 and TRBJ1-1; there is no DNA to check the TCRdb D call of TRBD1. The CDR3 contains 14 residues. Germline V gives CDR1 SGHRS, CDR2 YFSETQ. The CDR3 spells CASSPGPGNTEAFF.

V gene TRBV11-2 combines with J gene TRBJ2-7. Germline V CDR1 and CDR2: SGHAT, FQNNGV. This CDR3 is built from 13 residues. The CDR3 loop is CASSLSVEYEQYF.

The chain carries TRBV7-8 and TRBJ2-3; TCRdb outputs TRBD2, but without DNA this stays unchecked. Germline CDR1 and CDR2: SGHVS and FQNEAQ. The CDR3 is 18 residues long. The CDR3 spells CASSLGRTSGRAVDTQYF.

The chain links TRBV5-4 to TRBJ2-5; TCRdb indicates TRBD2, and absent DNA this call remains unverified. The CDR3 consists of 13 residues. From germline, CDR1 is SGHNT and CDR2 YYREEE (reference sequence). CDR3 region: CASFGGTEETQYF. Full variable domain (missing parts from reference TRBV5-4 and TRBJ2-5): ETGVTQSPTHLIKTRGQQVTLRCSSQSGHNTVSWYQQALGQGPQFIFQYYREEENGRGNFPPRFSGLQFPNYSSELNVNALELDDSALYLCASFGGTEETQYFGPGTRLLVL.

The CDR3 here is CASSTSSYNEQFF. J is TRBJ2-1 and V is TRBV7-3. The germline V gene has CDR1 SGHTA and CDR2 FQGTGA. CDR3 length: 13 residues. Complete variable domain (other parts from reference TRBV7-3 and TRBJ2-1): GAGVSQTPSNKVTEKGKYVELRCDPISGHTALYWYRQSLGQGPEFLIYFQGTGAADDSGLPNDRFFAVRPEGSVSTLKIQRTERGDSAVYLCASSTSSYNEQFFGPGTRLTVL.

V is TRBV19 and J is TRBJ1-5. Germline-derived CDR1 and CDR2 are LNHDA and SQIVND (reference sequence). The CDR3 length is 16 residues. CDR3 sequence reads: CASSMVDGYSNQPQHF.

The genes are TRBV5-4 and TRBJ2-1; the TCRdb call, TRBD2, lacks DNA for checking. Germline V gives CDR1 SGHNT, CDR2 YYREEE (reference sequence). The CDR3 is 14 residues long. CDR3 protein: CASSLELAGHEQFF.

V usage is TRBV12-3 or TRBV12-4 and J usage is TRBJ2-2. The CDR3 length is 13 residues. This CDR3 is CASSLAGLGELFF.

The chain combines TRBV6-5 with TRBJ2-7; TCRdb indicates TRBD1, and absent DNA this call remains unverified. The CDR3 length is 13 residues. Germline V gene lookup returns CDR1 MNHEY and CDR2 SVGAGI. This chain's CDR3 is CASTPTGTYEQYF.

The chain couples TRBV5-5 to TRBJ1-4; TCRdb reports TRBD1, a call that lacks DNA to check it against. This CDR3 is 15 amino acids long. Looked up from germline, CDR1 is SGHKS and CDR2 is YYEKEE (reference sequence). The CDR3 here is CASSLLPGTNEKLFF.

The chain is built from TRBV2 and TRBJ2-5; TCRdb's D gene call, TRBD2, goes unchecked for lack of DNA. This CDR3 region has 14 residues. Germline V gene data show CDR1 as SNHLY and CDR2 as FYNNEI. CDR3 amino acids: CASTGSLIRETQYF.

This chain links TRBV4-1 with TRBJ1-3; TCRdb indicates TRBD1, and absent DNA this call remains unverified. CDR1 MGHRA and CDR2 YSYEKL come from the germline V gene. CDR3 length: 16 residues. This chain's CDR3 is CASSLGQGGPGGTIYF.

The chain recombines TRBV30 with TRBJ1-5. The CDR3 spans 14 residues. Germline loops: CDR1 GTSNPN, CDR2 SVGIG (reference sequence). CDR3 protein: CAWSGQAINQPQHF.

The chain links TRBV24-1 to TRBJ2-2; the D call from TCRdb, TRBD1, cannot be confirmed without DNA. This CDR3 has 17 amino acids. In germline, CDR1 is KGHDR, CDR2 SFDVKD. The CDR3: CATNSPLQGADTGELFF.

The chain combines TRBV5-8 with TRBJ2-3; TCRdb's D call, TRBD2, is unchecked because there is no DNA. The CDR3 sequence is 13 residues long. Per germline, CDR1 SGHTS and CDR2 YDEGEE. The CDR3 spells CASSPHPVNTQYF.

The rearrangement joins TRBV6-1 to TRBJ1-3. In germline, CDR1 is MNHNS, CDR2 SASEGT. The CDR3 spans 15 residues. The CDR3 sequence is CASSPIGTVGNTIYF.

The V call is TRBV7-2, the J call TRBJ1-2; TCRdb reports TRBD1, a call that lacks DNA to check it against. Germline lookup yields CDR1 SGHTA and CDR2 FQGNSA. CDR3 length equals 12 residues. CDR3 protein: CASSLLGRGYTF. The full variable domain, completed using reference TRBV7-2 and TRBJ1-2, is GAGVSQSPSNKVTEKGKDVELRCDPISGHTALYWYRQSLGQGLEFLIYFQGNSAPDKSGLPSDRFSAERTGGSVSTLTIQRTQQEDSAVYLCASSLLGRGYTFGSGTRLTVV.

The J gene is TRBJ1-4, the V gene TRBV11-1; the TCRdb call, TRBD1, lacks DNA for checking. Germline CDR1 SGHAT, CDR2 FQDESV (reference sequence). CDR3 size: 18 residues. The CDR3 loop reads CASSLAPGQGERNEKLFF.

The gene calls are TRBV5-1 and TRBJ2-3. This CDR3 comprises 13 residues. Germline V gene data show CDR1 as SGHRS and CDR2 as YFSETQ. The CDR3 loop is CASSLKGTDTQYF.

V and J are TRBV5-1 and TRBJ2-1; TCRdb picks TRBD2, but there is no DNA to check that call. CDR1 is SGHRS and CDR2 is YFSETQ in the germline V gene. This CDR3 spans 13 amino acids. CDR3 in amino acids: CASSLERGWEQFF. The whole variable domain, remainder taken from reference TRBV5-1 and TRBJ2-1, is KAGVTQTPRYLIKTRGQQVTLSCSPISGHRSVSWYQQTPGQGLQFLFEYFSETQRNKGNFPGRFSGRQFSNSRSEMNVSTLELGDSALYLCASSLERGWEQFFGPGTRLTVL.